Many counts were recorded for the clone carrying this TCR beta chain. No antigen is known for it. Under the authors' procedure: Differences in CDR3 between clinicopathological groups were drawn on to build a classifier intended to discriminate distant-metastatic papillary thyroid cancer patients. Using MiXCR, TCRdb reanalyzed the PCR reads. These V and J calls originate from TCRdb's pipeline instead of the authors' own analysis. Found here are approximately 90,000 clones, 8% to 9.5% of them singletons; the top ten hold 8% to 10%. Per germline, CDR1 MNHNS and CDR2 SASEGT. J was trimmed by 0 bases and V by 2 bases; bases with no gene match: 0. This CDR3 contains 15 residues. There were no patients who had received any treatment before thyroid surgery. These data belong to a study of metastatic and nonmetastatic thyroid tumors. The overall study: Peripheral blood and tumor or nodule samples from malignant and benign thyroid patients were compared.

Whole-study findings and limits: Benign nodules reportedly had significantly lower TCR beta diversity than malignant thyroid tumors in blood and tumor.

Sequencing used blood. The TCR sequence derives from a female donor with papillary thyroid cancer or a benign thyroid nodule (not recorded which). Some clones in this sample may be carry-over from other donors' samples. The rearrangement joins TRBV6-1 to TRBJ2-5; TRBD2 agrees at 10 bases. The CDR3 region has the DNA TGTGCCAGCAGTGAACTAGCGGGGGACCAAGAGACCCAGTACTTC. It is translated as CASSELAGDQETQYF.